This TCR beta chain comes out of a study of blood T cell repertoires in COVID-19. As for the study in general: Researchers got acute and convalescent COVID-19 samples from the United States, Italy and Spain. PBMCs, B-cell-depleted T cells, or T cells were the source of the cDNA or gDNA that made up the material.

The CDR3 length is 15 residues. From germline, CDR1 is SGHTS and CDR2 YDEGEE. J lost 4 bases, V lost 4 bases, and 6 bases had no gene match. Clones were read by immunoSEQ multiplex PCR, and TCRdb kept only the in-frame ones, dropping some. The sample has some 55,000 clones, approximately 90% seen once. This TCR derives from a human donor in a cohort sampled during active COVID-19. The sequenced material came from peripheral blood. V and J are TRBV5-8 and TRBJ2-1, with 9 positions matching TRBD2. As DNA, the CDR3 is TGTGCCAGCAGCCGTCTGCTAGCGGGGTACAATGAGCAGTTCTTC. This encodes CASSRLLAGYNEQFF.